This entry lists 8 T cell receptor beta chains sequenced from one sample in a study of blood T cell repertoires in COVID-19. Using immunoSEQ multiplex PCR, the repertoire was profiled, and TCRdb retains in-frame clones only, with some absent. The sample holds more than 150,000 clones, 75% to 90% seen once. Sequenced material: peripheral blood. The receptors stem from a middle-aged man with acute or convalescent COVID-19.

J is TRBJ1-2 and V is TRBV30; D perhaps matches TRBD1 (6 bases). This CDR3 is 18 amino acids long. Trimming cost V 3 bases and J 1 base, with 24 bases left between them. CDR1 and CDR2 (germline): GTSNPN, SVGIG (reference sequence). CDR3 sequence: CAWSLIKGGGFVNYGYTF. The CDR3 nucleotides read TGTGCCTGGAGCTTGATTAAGGGGGGGGGCTTTGTTAACTATGGCTACACCTTC.

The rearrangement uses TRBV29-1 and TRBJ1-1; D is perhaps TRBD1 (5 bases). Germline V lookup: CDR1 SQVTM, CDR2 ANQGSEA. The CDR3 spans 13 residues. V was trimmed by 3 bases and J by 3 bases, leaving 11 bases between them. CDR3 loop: CSVDLGVDTEAFF. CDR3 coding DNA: TGCAGCGTTGACCTAGGGGTGGACACTGAAGCTTTCTTT. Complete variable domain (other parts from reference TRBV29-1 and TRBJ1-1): SAVISQKPSRDICQRGTSLTIQCQVDSQVTMMFWYRQQPGQSLTLIATANQGSEATYESGFVIDKFPISRPNLTFSTLTVSNMSPEDSSIYLCSVDLGVDTEAFFGQGTRLTVV.

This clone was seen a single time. The DNA for the CDR3 is TGTGCCAGCAGTACCAGGTGGAACACTGAAGCTTTCTTT. As protein: CASSTRWNTEAFF. This chain connects TRBV7-3 to TRBJ1-1; the D is unclear. The V end was cut by 6 bases, the J end by 1 base, with 9 bases between. Germline CDR1 is SGHTA and CDR2 is FQGTGA. The CDR3 totals 13 residues. The variable domain in full, completed from reference TRBV7-3 and TRBJ1-1, reads GAGVSQTPSNKVTEKGKYVELRCDPISGHTALYWYRQSLGQGPEFLIYFQGTGAADDSGLPNDRFFAVRPEGSVSTLKIQRTERGDSAVYLCASSTRWNTEAFFGQGTRLTVV.

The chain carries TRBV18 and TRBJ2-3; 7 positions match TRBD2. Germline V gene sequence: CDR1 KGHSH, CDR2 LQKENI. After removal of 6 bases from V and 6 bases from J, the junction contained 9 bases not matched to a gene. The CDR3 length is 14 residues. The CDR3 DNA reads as TGTGCCAGCTCTCAGCGGGGCCCTCGGGATACGCAGTATTTT. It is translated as CASSQRGPRDTQYF. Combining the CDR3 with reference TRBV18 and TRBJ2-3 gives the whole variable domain NAGVMQNPRHLVRRRGQEARLRCSPMKGHSHVYWYRQLPEEGLKFMVYLQKENIIDESGMPKERFSAEFPKEGPSILRIQQVVRGDSAAYFCASSQRGPRDTQYFGPGTRLTVL.

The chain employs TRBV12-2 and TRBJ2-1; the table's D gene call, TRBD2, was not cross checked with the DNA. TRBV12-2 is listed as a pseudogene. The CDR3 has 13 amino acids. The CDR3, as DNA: TGTGCAAGTCGCTTAGTCTCATACGGGTGGCAGTTCTTC. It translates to CASRLVSYGWQFF.

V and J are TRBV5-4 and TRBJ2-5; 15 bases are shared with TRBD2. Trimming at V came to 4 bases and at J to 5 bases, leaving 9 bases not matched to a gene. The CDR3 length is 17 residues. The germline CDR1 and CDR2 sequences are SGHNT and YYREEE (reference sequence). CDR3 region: CASSRTSGGVKEETQYF. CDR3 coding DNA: TGTGCCAGCAGCCGGACTAGCGGGGGGGTGAAGGAGGAGACCCAGTACTTC. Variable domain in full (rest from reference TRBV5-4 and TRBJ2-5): ETGVTQSPTHLIKTRGQQVTLRCSSQSGHNTVSWYQQALGQGPQFIFQYYREEENGRGNFPPRFSGLQFPNYSSELNVNALELDDSALYLCASSRTSGGVKEETQYFGPGTRLLVL.

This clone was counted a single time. CDR3 bases: TGTGCCAGCTCACCGACCGGACAGGGGGCGCGGGCCACTGAAGCTTTCTTT. Its translation is CASSPTGQGARATEAFF. The J gene is TRBJ1-1, the V gene TRBV18, with 11 bases aligning to TRBD1. From germline, CDR1 is KGHSH and CDR2 LQKENI. This CDR3 has 17 amino acids. V trimming: 3 bases; J trimming: 4 bases; junction bases outside the gene matches: 10.

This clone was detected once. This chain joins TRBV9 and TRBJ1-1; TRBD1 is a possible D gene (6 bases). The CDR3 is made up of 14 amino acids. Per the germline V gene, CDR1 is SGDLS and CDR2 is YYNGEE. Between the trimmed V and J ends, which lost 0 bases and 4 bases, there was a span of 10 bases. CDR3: CASSVGGGGTEAFF. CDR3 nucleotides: TGTGCCAGCAGCGTAGGCGGGGGCGGCACTGAAGCTTTCTTT.